One sample yielded the 9 T cell receptor beta chains listed below, sequenced in a study of blood T cell repertoires in COVID-19. The repertoire was sequenced with immunoSEQ multiplex PCR; TCRdb's copy has only in-frame clones and lacks some. The sample includes around 180,000 clones, roughly 82% of them seen just once. Sequencing input: peripheral blood. The receptor source for this set is a woman aged 25-40 years with acute or convalescent COVID-19.

CDR3 in DNA: TGTGCCAGCAAGATGAGCGGGGGGGGCCCCTACGAGCAGTACTTC. This translates into CASKMSGGGPYEQYF. V gene TRBV2 combines with J gene TRBJ2-7, with 10 nucleotides matching TRBD2. The CDR3 covers 15 residues. V lost 7 bases, J lost 2 bases, and 8 bases stayed unmatched. Germline lookup yields CDR1 SNHLY and CDR2 FYNNEI.

As for this clone: The limits of the CDR3 on the DNA are not certain, so only TCRdb's listed CDR3 is given. This rearrangement joins TRBV5-6 to TRBJ1-1; the table's D call, TRBD1, has no DNA check behind it. The CDR3 extends over 14 residues, inclusive of both ends. Germline V lookup: CDR1 SGHDT, CDR2 YYEEEE. This chain's CDR3 is CASSFRARASEAFF.

In its sample, this clone was seen once. The chain carries TRBV10-3 and TRBJ2-2; D is possibly TRBD1 (5 bases). Germline values: CDR1 ENHRY, CDR2 SYGVKD. V was shortened by 3 bases and J by 7 bases, with 9 bases between the two germline ends. The CDR3 length is 13 residues. The CDR3 protein is CAISEFQGGELFF. In DNA form, the CDR3 reads TGTGCCATCAGTGAATTCCAGGGCGGGGAGCTGTTTTTT.

The rearrangement joins TRBV28 to TRBJ1-2; the D gene is possibly TRBD1 (5 bases). The length of the CDR3 is 15 residues. Germline CDR1 reads MDHEN; CDR2 reads SYDVKM. V was cut by 3 bases and J by 5 bases, with 16 bases left in between. CDR3 bases: TGTGCCAGCAGTTTGTCAGACAGTCAAATATATGGCTACACCTTC. Translated: CASSLSDSQIYGYTF.

This chain joins TRBV14 and TRBJ2-1, with D perhaps TRBD2 (6 bases). Germline V gene lookup returns CDR1 SGHDN and CDR2 FVKESK. This CDR3 has 17 amino acids. V gave up 4 bases and J gave up 0 bases, with 16 bases separating them. This CDR3 is CASSLQKGRGSYNEQFF. In nucleotides, the CDR3 is TGTGCCAGCAGCCTTCAAAAGGGGCGGGGCTCCTACAATGAGCAGTTCTTC.

The rearrangement joins TRBV6-5 to TRBJ1-2; 7 bases align to TRBD1. CDR3 length: 15 residues. The germline CDR1 and CDR2 sequences are MNHEY and SVGAGI. Trimming removed 8 bases from V and 4 bases from J; junction bases left unmatched: 13. The CDR3 sequence is CASGVSSGQAYGYTF. The CDR3 nucleotides read TGTGCCAGCGGAGTTTCGTCCGGACAGGCCTATGGCTACACCTTC.

The chain has TRBV6-5 and TRBJ1-5, with D unresolved. The ends were cut back, 7 bases at V and 7 bases at J, with 20 bases in the middle. Germline lookup yields CDR1 MNHEY and CDR2 SVGAGI. This CDR3 has 15 residues. This CDR3 is CASKPLGVSPQPQHF. The CDR3 DNA sequence: TGTGCCAGCAAACCCTTGGGCGTATCACCCCAGCCCCAGCATTTT.

The rearrangement uses TRBV5-1 and TRBJ2-2; TRBD1 might be the D (5 bases). Trimming removed 4 bases at V and 1 base at J, with 11 bases between. The CDR3 totals 15 residues. CDR1 is SGHRS, CDR2 YFSETQ, per germline. The CDR3 DNA reads as TGCGCCAGCAGCGACCAGGGCAAGAACACCGGGGAGCTGTTTTTT. Amino acid sequence: CASSDQGKNTGELFF.

V usage is TRBV3-1 (or the pseudogene TRBV3-2) and J usage is TRBJ1-1; no clear D gene. Deletions cut 1 base from V and 4 bases from J, with 10 bases between. This CDR3 is built from 14 residues. Germline loops: CDR1 LGHDT, CDR2 YNNKEL (reference sequence). The CDR3 protein is CASSQVSGATEAFF. DNA for the CDR3: TGTGCCAGCAGCCAAGTTTCGGGTGCCACTGAAGCTTTCTTT.